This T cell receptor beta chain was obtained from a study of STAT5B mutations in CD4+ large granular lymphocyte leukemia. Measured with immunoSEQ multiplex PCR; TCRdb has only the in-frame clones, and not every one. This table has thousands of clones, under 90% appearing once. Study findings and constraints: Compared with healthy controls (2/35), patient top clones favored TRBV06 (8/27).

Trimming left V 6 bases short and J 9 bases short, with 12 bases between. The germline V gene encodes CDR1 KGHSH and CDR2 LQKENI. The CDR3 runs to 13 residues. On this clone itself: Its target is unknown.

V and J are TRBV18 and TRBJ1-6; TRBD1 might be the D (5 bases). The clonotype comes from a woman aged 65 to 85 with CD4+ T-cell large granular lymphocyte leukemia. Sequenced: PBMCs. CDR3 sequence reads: CASSSTVFSPLHF. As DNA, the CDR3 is TGTGCCAGCTCGTCGACAGTTTTTTCACCCCTCCACTTT.